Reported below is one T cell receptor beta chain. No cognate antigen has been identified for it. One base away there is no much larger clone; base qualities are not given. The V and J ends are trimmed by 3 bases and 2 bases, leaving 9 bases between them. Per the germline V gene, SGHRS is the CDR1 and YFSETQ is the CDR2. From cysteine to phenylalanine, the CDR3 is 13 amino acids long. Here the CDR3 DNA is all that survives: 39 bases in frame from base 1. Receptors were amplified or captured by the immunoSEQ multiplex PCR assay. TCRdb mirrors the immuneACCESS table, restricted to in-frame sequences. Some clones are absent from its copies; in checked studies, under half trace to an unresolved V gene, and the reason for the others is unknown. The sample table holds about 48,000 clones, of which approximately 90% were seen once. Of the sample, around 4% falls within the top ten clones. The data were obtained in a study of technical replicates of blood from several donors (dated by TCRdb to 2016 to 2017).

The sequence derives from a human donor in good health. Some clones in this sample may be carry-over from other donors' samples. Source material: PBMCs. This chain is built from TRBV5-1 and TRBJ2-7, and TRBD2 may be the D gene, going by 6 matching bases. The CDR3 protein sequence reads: CASSWAGPYEQYF. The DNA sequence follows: TGCGCCAGCAGCTGGGCGGGGCCCTACGAGCAGTACTTC.